This note documents a single TCR beta chain sequence. Germline V lookup: CDR1 SQVTM, CDR2 ANQGSEA. V lost 6 bases and J lost 10; bases outside the gene matches: 5. The CDR3 runs to 11 residues. A second PCR of about 7 to 12 cycles used a sample-barcoded 5' primer and a J-beta primer mix. A tag from a template-switch adaptor with 12 random nucleotides marked each cDNA molecule. TCRdb reanalysed the 5' RACE reads using MiXCR and keeps one entry per CDR3 protein. The sample holds hundreds of thousands of distinct CDR3 sequences, 45% to 65% seen once. These data are taken from a study of blood T cells in healthy people across ages.

This clonotype was sampled from a man aged 60-69 years in good health. Material for sequencing was blood. This chain uses TRBV29-1 with TRBJ2-1, with TRBD1 matching 8 bases. This chain's CDR3 is CSVRGQGEQFF. The DNA of the CDR3 is TGCAGCGTCCGCGGACAGGGAGAGCAGTTCTTC.